A single sample is the source of the 7 T cell receptor beta chains below, sequenced in a study of T cell repertoires in cytomegalovirus infection. Each CDR3 protein is one row after TCRdb ran MiXCR on the reads. Of 250,000 to 300,000 distinct CDR3 sequences detected, 9.1% appear once; the ten largest clones hold roughly 16%. The sequenced sample was PBMCs. The receptors originated from a human donor in good health (CMV status not recorded). Some clones in this sample may be carry-over from other donors' samples.

This clonotype was seen repeatedly, ten times or more. The chain recombines TRBV7-2 with TRBJ1-2; 8 bases line up with TRBD1. There are 14 residues in the CDR3. Germline CDR1 reads SGHTA; CDR2 reads FQGNSA. V lost 5 bases to trimming and J lost 8 bases; unmatched junction nucleotides: 10. The CDR3 loop is CASSLTTGAGGYTF. The CDR3 DNA sequence: TGTGCCAGCAGCCTAACGACAGGGGCGGGGGGCTACACCTTC. Full variable domain (rest looked up from reference TRBV7-2 and TRBJ1-2): GAGVSQSPSNKVTEKGKDVELRCDPISGHTALYWYRQSLGQGLEFLIYFQGNSAPDKSGLPSDRFSAERTGGSVSTLTIQRTQQEDSAVYLCASSLTTGAGGYTFGSGTRLTVV.

This clonotype was observed at least ten times. V and J are TRBV4-3 and TRBJ1-5, with D uncertain. The CDR3 totals 15 residues. Germline CDR1 reads LGHNA; CDR2 reads YSLEER. V lost 0 bases and J lost 1, with 7 bases in between. Written as DNA, the CDR3 is TGCGCCAGCAGCCAAGATTTTACGAGCAATCAGCCCCAGCATTTT. This encodes CASSQDFTSNQPQHF.

This clonotype was seen repeatedly, ten times or more. This sequence joins TRBV11-2 and TRBJ1-1; no clear D gene. The germline V gene encodes CDR1 SGHAT and CDR2 FQNNGV. The germline V and J ends were trimmed by 5 bases and 6 bases, with 13 bases remaining between them. This CDR3 contains 13 residues. The CDR3 sequence is CASSPQYGSEAFF. DNA of the CDR3: TGTGCCAGCAGCCCCCAATACGGCTCTGAAGCTTTCTTT.

A note on this clonotype: A much larger clone lies a single base off, so this may be a read error. The chain employs TRBV5-5 and TRBJ1-1; D is perhaps TRBD1 (6 bases). This CDR3 comprises 15 residues. Germline CDR1 is SGHKS and CDR2 is YYEKEE (reference sequence). The CDR3 coding sequence is TGTCCCAGCAGCTTGGCCCGGGGGCCGAACACTGAAGCTTTCTTT. As protein: CPSSLARGPNTEAFF.

This clonotype has at least ten counts. The genes are TRBV7-2 and TRBJ1-6; D unresolved. Germline CDR1 and CDR2: SGHTA and FQGNSA. Trimming took off 5 bases at V and 6 bases at J, with 5 bases between the two ends. CDR3 length equals 12 residues. The CDR3 nucleotides read TGTGCCAGCAGCCGAATTAATTCACCCCTCCACTTT. Protein product: CASSRINSPLHF.

This clonotype was counted at least ten times. The chain is built from TRBV7-2 and TRBJ2-7, with a possible D match to TRBD1 (5 bases). Trimming took 3 bases from V and 2 from J, leaving 8 bases between them. This CDR3 is 13 amino acids long. CDR1 is SGHTA, CDR2 FQGNSA, per germline. Written as DNA, the CDR3 is TGTGCCAGCAGCTTCGCAGGGACCTACGAGCAGTACTTC. This encodes CASSFAGTYEQYF. Using reference TRBV7-2 and TRBJ2-7 for the parts outside the CDR3, the full variable domain is GAGVSQSPSNKVTEKGKDVELRCDPISGHTALYWYRQSLGQGLEFLIYFQGNSAPDKSGLPSDRFSAERTGGSVSTLTIQRTQQEDSAVYLCASSFAGTYEQYFGPGTRLTVT.

The chain's CDR3 is CSAPDFGQSNEKLFF. The CDR3 region has the DNA TGCAGTGCTCCGGACTTTGGGCAGAGTAATGAAAAACTGTTTTTT. The chain combines TRBV20-1 with TRBJ1-4; no clear D gene. The CDR3 is 15 amino acids. V was clipped by 5 bases and J by 4 bases, with 17 bases between them. Germline assignment: CDR1 DFQATT and CDR2 SNEGSKA (reference sequence).